The T cell receptor beta chain under discussion was sequenced for a study of T cells in tumors after PD-1 blockade (dated by TCRdb to between 2018 and 2020). Background for the entire study: Patients were excluded if they had prior checkpoint blockade, use of systemic immunosuppressants, or recent radiotherapy or other anti-cancer therapy within 4 weeks. Patients received pembrolizumab 200 mg every 3 weeks or cemiplimab 350 mg every 2 weeks. A subset of patients also received ongoing daily vismodegib 150 mg during anti-PD-1 treatment. An average of roughly 26,000 TCR templates (range about 554-100,000) and 6,000 to 6,500 unique clonotypes was obtained for tumor samples, about 18-fold deeper than single-cell TCR sequencing. Paired single-cell RNA and TCR sequencing was performed on site-matched tumors from BCC or SCC patients before and after anti-PD-1 therapy. RECIST version 1.1 was used to evaluate clinical response. What the research found in general, with its limitations: Where the novel T cell clones came from was not determined, and possible sources could include lymphoid organs or rare unexpanded clones inside the tumor or in the tumor periphery. About 37% of tumor TCR clonotypes were detected in blood, and some novel exhausted tumor clones were observed in pre-treatment blood, which was taken as suggesting peripheral recruitment. Exhausted CD8+ clones expanded after therapy were mostly novel clonotypes undetected pre-treatment, suggesting clonal replacement rather than reinvigoration of pre-existing clones. Clonal replacement was seen only when comparing pre- and post-treatment samples and not when comparing two pre-treatment samples, which argues against artifacts from biopsy timing or location.

V was cut back by 4 bases and J by 8 bases, leaving a gap of 12 bases between them. Measured from the cysteine to the phenylalanine, the CDR3 is 14 residues long. The DNA shown is the 42-base CDR3, in frame from base 1. Reading the germline V gene (reference sequence) gives CDR1 LNHDA and CDR2 SQIVND. The immunoSEQ platform was used for deep TCRbeta sequencing. In the paper's pipeline: Only productive rearrangements were exported from the immunoSEQ Analyzer for downstream analysis. Clones with significant expansion or contraction between timepoints were called with a two-sided binomial test at Bonferroni-corrected P below 0.01. T cell phenotypes were assigned to bulk TCRbeta clonotypes by matching to single-cell RNA+TCR-seq clones sharing the same TCRbeta sequence. Clone enrichment in tumor was calculated as tumor frequency divided by PBMC frequency from bulk TCR sequencing. GLIPH was used to sort TCRs into specificity groups, which are clusters of distinct TCRs that likely recognize common antigens through shared CDR3 motifs. TCRdb re-hosts the immuneACCESS table, in-frame sequences only. Its copies lack some clones; in the studies checked, an unresolved V gene accounts for under half of them, and the cause for the rest is not known. The V and J calls and clone size are taken from that table; D and trimming were inferred from the DNA. The sample includes 12,000 or so clones, with 60% to 80% observed a single time. The ten largest account for about 16% of the sample.

The time point tag for this specimen amounts to: before anti-PD-1 therapy. The tumor biopsies were site-matched, meaning the biopsies were taken from the same primary tumor before and after PD-1 blockade. Genomic DNA extracted from tumor biopsies or peripheral blood was used for bulk TCRbeta sequencing, with input ranging from about 616 ng to 6,500 ng. Leftover biopsy material went through bulk TCRbeta sequencing, with the goal of boosting sensitivity for rare clonotypes relative to single-cell TCR sequencing. Histologically proven advanced or metastatic basal or squamous cell carcinoma was present in all patients, all of whom were poor candidates for surgical resection. The basal cell carcinoma cohort was made up of some ten patients, and bulk tumor TCR sequencing was performed for seven or eight of these patients. Fresh biopsies came from the site of the primary tumor, and part of the tissue was kept in RNAlater for exome and bulk TCR sequencing.

Remarks on this clone: Its antigen remains unidentified. One base away there is no much larger clone; base qualities are not given.

The clonotype originates from a human donor with basal cell carcinoma. The V and J segments used are TRBV19 and TRBJ1-6; the D gene is perhaps TRBD1, from 5 matching bases. The sample in question was tumor tissue, obtained before anti-PD-1 treatment. This receptor carries the CDR3 CASSTPGSDSPLHF. The nucleotides read TGTGCCAGTAGTACCCCAGGGTCGGATTCACCCCTCCACTTT.